Presented here are 25 T cell receptor beta chains from one specimen sequenced in a study of cytomegalovirus exposure and HLA in healthy donors (dated by TCRdb to about 2017). Library construction relied on the immunoSEQ multiplex PCR assay. A mixture of 60 forward primers for TCR Vbeta segments and 13 reverse primers for TCR Jbeta segments was used in the multiplex PCR. TCRdb took this table from immuneACCESS and kept in-frame rearrangements with V and J called. Such tables lack part of the clones; where checked against another copy, unresolved V genes explain under half of the gap, and the rest is unexplained. This sample comprises nearly 110,000 clones, 70% to 80% of them detected only once. The ten largest clonotypes hold 2% to 3% of the sample. The sequencing sample was made of PBMCs. Receptors originate from a man between 18 and 35 years old in good health and CMV-seronegative.

In this sample, this clone turned up a few times. This chain links TRBV5-8 with TRBJ1-6; 7 bases are shared with TRBD1. With 4 bases clipped from V and 7 bases from J, the junction kept 8 bases outside the gene matches. Germline CDR1 is SGHTS and CDR2 is YDEGEE. The CDR3 is 15 amino acids. The CDR3 here is CASSIPTGWNSPLHF. For the CDR3, the DNA is TGTGCCAGCAGCATCCCGACAGGGTGGAATTCACCCCTCCACTTT.

CDR3 in DNA: TGTGCCAGCAGCGTAGGTTGGGGGCTAGAGACCCAGTACTTC. It specifies CASSVGWGLETQYF. The chain employs TRBV9 and TRBJ2-5; TRBD1 might be the D (6 bases). CDR3 size: 14 residues. Germline assignment: CDR1 SGDLS and CDR2 YYNGEE. V shed 0 bases and J shed 4 bases, with 10 bases lying between them.

This clone came up once. The chain recombines TRBV10-3 with TRBJ2-7, with D maybe TRBD1 (7 bases). Germline loops: CDR1 ENHRY, CDR2 SYGVKD. The CDR3 loop spans 16 amino acids. V was trimmed by 0 bases and J by 5 bases, leaving 17 bases between them. The CDR3 bases are TGTGCCATCAGTGAGTCGATTGGCAGGGGGGACGACGAGCAGTACTTC. Its translation: CAISESIGRGDDEQYF.

The chain recombines TRBV9 with TRBJ2-7; possibly TRBD2 for D (6 bases). Germline V gene data show CDR1 as SGDLS and CDR2 as YYNGEE. V lost 0 bases to trimming and J lost 7 bases, with 17 bases between them. The CDR3 is 15 residues long. CDR3 DNA sequence: TGTGCCAGCAGCGTAGATGGGACTGCCTCTCAAGAGCAGTACTTC. Its translation is CASSVDGTASQEQYF.

This clone was seen more than once but under ten times. The J gene is TRBJ1-5, the V gene TRBV15, with no clear D. This CDR3 region has 13 residues. With 1 base removed from V and 11 bases from J, the gap between germline ends came to 12 bases. Germline CDR1 and CDR2: LNHNV and YYDKDF (reference sequence). The CDR3 nucleotides read TGTGCCACCAGCAGAGGGCATGGGGAGGCCCAGCATTTT. As protein: CATSRGHGEAQHF.

The chain carries TRBV6-4 and TRBJ2-7; 8 nucleotides agree with TRBD2. CDR1 and CDR2 (germline): MRHNA, SNTAGT. The V segment lost 2 bases and the J segment 3 bases; nucleotides outside the gene matches: 15. The length of the CDR3 is 18 residues. This CDR3 is CASSDDGFERGPIYEQYF. DNA of the CDR3: TGTGCCAGCAGTGACGACGGCTTCGAGCGGGGGCCAATCTACGAGCAGTACTTC.

This clone has just a few counts. The J gene is TRBJ2-3, the V gene TRBV7-9; 8 bases fit TRBD2. Germline CDR1 and CDR2: SEHNR and FQNEAQ (reference sequence). CDR3 length: 17 residues. Trimming took 4 bases from V and 3 from J; bases not matched to a gene: 12. The CDR3 region is CASSSDTGGGRTDTQYF. The CDR3 DNA sequence: TGTGCCAGCAGCTCTGATACGGGGGGGGGCAGGACAGATACGCAGTATTTT.

The rearrangement joins TRBV5-6 to TRBJ1-5, with D possibly matching TRBD1 (6 bases). V shed 3 bases and J shed 12 bases, with 16 bases lying between them. CDR1 is SGHDT, CDR2 YYEEEE, per germline. The CDR3 is made up of 13 amino acids. CDR3 loop: CASSWHPAGDQHF. CDR3 DNA sequence: TGTGCCAGCAGCTGGCACCCCGCAGGGGACCAGCATTTT.

This rearrangement joins TRBV7-8 to TRBJ2-3; 8 positions agree with TRBD2. V shed 4 bases, J shed 3 bases, and the junction held 9 bases outside the gene matches. Looked up from germline, CDR1 is SGHVS and CDR2 is FQNEAQ. The CDR3 loop spans 16 amino acids. The CDR3 reads CASSSMRAGATDTQYF. DNA of the CDR3: TGTGCCAGCAGCTCTATGCGAGCGGGGGCGACAGATACGCAGTATTTT.

The J gene is TRBJ1-4, the V gene TRBV15; 9 nucleotides agree with TRBD1. The ends lost 0 bases at V and 7 bases at J; junction bases unmatched: 3. The CDR3 is 15 amino acids. Germline V gives CDR1 LNHNV, CDR2 YYDKDF (reference sequence). CDR3 nucleotide sequence: TGTGCCACCAGCAGAGAACAGGGGGCGTTTGAAAAACTGTTTTTT. Translation gives CATSREQGAFEKLFF.

The chain couples TRBV10-3 to TRBJ2-1; weak D call: TRBD1 (5 bases). The CDR3 is 13 residues long. Per germline, CDR1 ENHRY and CDR2 SYGVKD. V dropped 10 bases and J dropped 1 base, with 11 bases sitting between them. CDR3 in DNA: TGTGCCACCAGGGAACTATCCTACAATGAGCAGTTCTTC. Translation: CATRELSYNEQFF.

V usage is TRBV5-1 and J usage is TRBJ1-1; tentatively, D is TRBD1 (6 bases). The CDR3 length is 14 residues. Germline V gives CDR1 SGHRS, CDR2 YFSETQ. V was cut by 0 bases and J by 1 base, with 7 bases left in between. This chain's CDR3 is CASSLGGGNTEAFF. CDR3 nucleotides: TGCGCCAGCAGCTTGGGAGGGGGGAACACTGAAGCTTTCTTT.

The V and J genes are TRBV13 and TRBJ2-7, with a weak D call TRBD2 (5 bases). CDR1 is PRHDT and CDR2 is FYEKMQ in the germline V gene (reference sequence). Trimming cost V 1 base and J 5 bases, with 6 bases left between them. The CDR3 extends over 12 amino acids. The CDR3 bases are TGTGCCAGCAGCTTAGATAGCGACGAGCAGTACTTC. As protein: CASSLDSDEQYF.

The V gene is TRBV6-6, the J gene TRBJ1-4; TRBD1 matches 10 bases. CDR3 length equals 15 residues. Germline-derived CDR1 and CDR2 are MNHNY and SVGAGI (reference sequence). The ends lost 4 bases at V and 10 bases at J; junction bases unmatched: 9. Here the CDR3 reads CASSLTGGSSGKLFF. The CDR3 DNA reads TGTGCCAGCAGTTTGACAGGGGGCAGTTCGGGAAAACTGTTTTTT.

The J gene is TRBJ1-2, the V gene TRBV7-3; a possible D gene is TRBD1 (6 bases). The CDR3 has 14 residues. Germline CDR1 is SGHTA and CDR2 is FQGTGA. Trimming cost V 5 bases and J 6 bases, with 16 bases left between them. The CDR3 coding sequence is TGTGCCAGCAGCCTAGGCGGGGGCCCCGATGGCTACACCTTC. This sequence encodes CASSLGGGPDGYTF.

This clone appeared a few times. V and J are TRBV5-5 and TRBJ1-1, with a weak D call TRBD1 (6 bases). Germline CDR1 is SGHKS and CDR2 is YYEKEE (reference sequence). V was shortened by 6 bases and J by 3 bases, with 21 bases between the two germline ends. This CDR3 contains 16 residues. CDR3 sequence: CASTVRGRGAYTEAFF. CDR3 DNA sequence: TGTGCCAGCACAGTACGTGGCAGGGGCGCGTACACTGAAGCTTTCTTT.

The chain carries TRBV5-1 and TRBJ1-1; no definite D call. V lost 0 bases to trimming and J lost 4 bases, with 13 bases between them. CDR3 length: 15 amino acids. Germline assignment: CDR1 SGHRS and CDR2 YFSETQ. For the CDR3, the DNA is TGCGCCAGCAGCTTGGCCGGGTTAGGTGGCACTGAAGCTTTCTTT. This encodes CASSLAGLGGTEAFF.

The chain uses TRBV7-2 and TRBJ2-7, with 16 bases fitting TRBD2. The germline CDR1 and CDR2 sequences are SGHTA and FQGNSA. The CDR3 is 18 residues long. J was trimmed by 6 bases and V by 6 bases; bases with no gene match: 14. The CDR3 protein is CASSSGTSGGAFWFEQYF. In nucleotides, the CDR3 is TGTGCCAGCAGTTCCGGGACTAGCGGGGGGGCCTTTTGGTTCGAGCAGTACTTC.

This clone was picked up a small number of times. CDR3 DNA: TGTGCCAGCAGTTTAATTAGTCCTCAGGCGCAGTATTTT. Translation gives CASSLISPQAQYF. The V call is TRBV27, the J call TRBJ2-3, with unresolved D. The CDR3 is 13 residues long. Germline assignment: CDR1 MNHEY and CDR2 SMNVEV (reference sequence). V was clipped by 2 bases and J by 10 bases, with 13 bases between them.

V and J are TRBV19 and TRBJ1-2, with TRBD1 as a possible D gene (6 bases). Germline assignment: CDR1 LNHDA and CDR2 SQIVND (reference sequence). The CDR3 has 16 residues. Trimming took 0 bases from V and 7 from J, leaving 18 bases between them. The CDR3 loop is CASSIDPLPRGSGYTF. CDR3 coding DNA: TGTGCCAGTAGTATAGATCCCCTCCCCAGGGGAAGTGGCTACACCTTC.

V usage is TRBV19 and J usage is TRBJ2-5, with D tentatively TRBD2 (5 bases). The end of the DNA aligns better with TRBJ2-7, so the J call may be wrong. The CDR3 consists of 15 residues. From germline, CDR1 is LNHDA and CDR2 SQIVND (reference sequence). CDR3 region: CASSIGAMGVYEQYF. The CDR3 DNA follows: TGTGCCAGTAGTATAGGGGCCATGGGAGTCTACGAGCAGTACTTC.

The chain carries TRBV19 and TRBJ2-7, with 7 bases lining up with TRBD2. This CDR3 comprises 11 residues. The germline CDR1 and CDR2 sequences are LNHDA and SQIVND (reference sequence). The DNA for the CDR3 is TGTTCCGCGGGGGACCGCTACGAGCAGTACTTC. This encodes CSAGDRYEQYF.

The gene calls are TRBV25-1 and TRBJ2-1; D is perhaps TRBD1 (6 bases). V lost 10 bases and J 8 bases, leaving 18 bases between the germline ends. Germline lookup yields CDR1 MGHDK and CDR2 SYGVNS. This CDR3 has 13 residues. The CDR3 DNA follows: TGTGCCACGCAGGGGTACAGCTTCGATGAGCAGTTCTTC. It is translated as CATQGYSFDEQFF.

The chain links TRBV5-4 to TRBJ2-7; TRBD1 aligns across 8 bases. From germline, CDR1 is SGHNT and CDR2 YYREEE (reference sequence). The CDR3 length is 15 residues. V was pared by 4 bases and J by 3 bases, with 9 bases of the junction left unmatched. In DNA, the CDR3 is TGTGCCAGCAGCCGAGGGACAGGACTGAACTACGAGCAGTACTTC. This sequence encodes CASSRGTGLNYEQYF.

This clone occurred once. The rearrangement links TRBV11-2 to TRBJ1-6; no firm D call. Per the germline V gene, CDR1 is SGHAT and CDR2 is FQNNGV. The V end lost 3 bases, the J end lost 7 bases, and 13 bases lay between the germline ends. CDR3 size: 15 residues. This chain's CDR3 is CASSFFRETNSPLHF. In DNA, the CDR3 is TGTGCCAGCAGCTTTTTCCGGGAGACCAATTCACCCCTCCACTTT.